Below are 21 T cell receptor beta chains sequenced from a single sample in a study of blood T cell repertoires in COVID-19 (dated by TCRdb to the early 2020s). The library was prepared using the immunoSEQ multiplex PCR assay. TCRdb provides this immuneACCESS table in a form limited to in-frame rearrangements. Some clones are lacking; in checked studies, under half of them reflect an unresolved V gene, and why the rest are absent is not known. The sample profile shows a few hundred thousand clones; roughly 85% of them were found once. Around 3% of the sample is in the top ten clones. Sequenced sample: peripheral blood. Receptors were obtained from a man in his fifties or sixties who had recovered from COVID-19.

CDR3 region: CAWTTGVNTGELFF. CDR3 DNA: TGTGCCTGGACTACAGGGGTGAACACCGGGGAGCTGTTTTTT. The rearrangement joins TRBV30 to TRBJ2-2; 7 nucleotides line up with TRBD1. Germline assignment: CDR1 GTSNPN and CDR2 SVGIG (reference sequence). This CDR3 is built from 14 residues. The ends lost 4 bases at V and 1 base at J; junction bases unmatched: 3.

The V call is TRBV6-5, the J call TRBJ1-6, with D tentatively TRBD1 (5 bases). In germline, CDR1 is MNHEY, CDR2 SVGAGI. The CDR3 has 15 residues. With 6 bases removed from V and 11 bases from J, the gap between germline ends came to 20 bases. The DNA for the CDR3 is TGTGCCAGCAGCCCAGTTAGGGGCAGGGAAGCACCCCTCCACTTT. Residues: CASSPVRGREAPLHF.

This rearrangement joins TRBV7-2 to TRBJ2-5, with 9 bases lining up with TRBD1. Trimming at V came to 5 bases and at J to 6 bases, leaving 7 bases not matched to a gene. CDR3 length: 14 amino acids. CDR1 and CDR2 (germline): SGHTA, FQGNSA. The CDR3 loop reads CASSHRDRDKTQYF. The CDR3 nucleotides read TGTGCCAGCAGCCACCGGGACAGGGACAAGACCCAGTACTTC.

The genes are TRBV27 and TRBJ2-7; 10 bases are a match to TRBD1. CDR1 and CDR2 (germline): MNHEY, SMNVEV (reference sequence). The V and J ends lost 3 bases and 4 bases, in that order; junction bases with no gene match: 3. CDR3 length: 14 amino acids. In DNA, the CDR3 is TGTGCCAGCAGTTTTGGGGACAGGGGTTACGAGCAGTACTTC. It encodes CASSFGDRGYEQYF.

This clone was seen only a few times. This chain uses TRBV19 with TRBJ2-2; 8 bases line up with TRBD2. There are 16 residues in the CDR3. Germline-derived CDR1 and CDR2 are LNHDA and SQIVND (reference sequence). V was clipped by 4 bases and J by 4 bases; unmatched bases: 8. In DNA, the CDR3 is TGTGCCAGTAGTAGATTAGCGGGACTGGGCACCGGGGAGCTGTTTTTT. Translation gives CASSRLAGLGTGELFF.

The J gene is TRBJ1-1, the V gene TRBV28; D is uncertain. The CDR3 is made up of 14 amino acids. V lost 4 bases to trimming and J lost 0 bases, with 9 bases between them. Germline CDR1 is MDHEN and CDR2 is SYDVKM. CDR3 region: CASSSIPLNTEAFF. CDR3 nucleotide sequence: TGTGCCAGCAGTTCTATACCATTGAACACTGAAGCTTTCTTT.

This sequence joins TRBV19 and TRBJ2-7; TRBD2 aligns across 10 bases. CDR1 and CDR2 from the germline V gene are LNHDA and SQIVND (reference sequence). The junction had 7 bases not matched to a gene; V was cut back by 6 bases and J by 2 bases. The CDR3 runs 15 residues. In DNA, the CDR3 is TGTGCCAGTAGCCTGAATAGCGGGGGGACCTACGAGCAGTACTTC. Amino acids: CASSLNSGGTYEQYF.

V gene TRBV28 combines with J gene TRBJ2-7, with TRBD1 matching 10 bases. The V segment lost 5 bases and the J segment 0 bases; nucleotides outside the gene matches: 7. Germline V lookup: CDR1 MDHEN, CDR2 SYDVKM. The CDR3 runs 16 residues. The CDR3 sequence is CASSTPGQGTSYEQYF. The CDR3 DNA reads TGTGCCAGCAGTACTCCGGGACAGGGGACCTCCTACGAGCAGTACTTC.

The chain combines TRBV28 with TRBJ2-7; possibly TRBD1 for D (7 bases). Germline assignment: CDR1 MDHEN and CDR2 SYDVKM. This CDR3 region has 15 residues. The V and J ends lost 6 bases and 2 bases respectively, with 17 bases between them. Written as DNA, the CDR3 is TGTGCCAGCAGCCAGGGGGGACCAACAACCTACGAGCAGTACTTC. Protein product: CASSQGGPTTYEQYF.

The V call is TRBV10-3, the J call TRBJ1-1; perhaps TRBD1 as D (6 bases). This CDR3 contains 13 residues. V was clipped by 10 bases and J by 4 bases, with 16 bases between them. The V gene's germline CDR1 is ENHRY and CDR2 SYGVKD. The CDR3 sequence: CANEGHPSTEAFF. CDR3 nucleotides: TGTGCCAACGAGGGACACCCGAGCACTGAAGCTTTCTTT.

On this clone: Other nucleotide sequences in the sample specify the same CDR3. The rearrangement links TRBV18 to TRBJ1-4; possibly TRBD1 for D (5 bases). Trimming stripped 2 bases from V and 5 bases from J, with 6 bases between. Germline-derived CDR1 and CDR2 are KGHSH and LQKENI. CDR3 length: 13 residues. This CDR3 reads CASSPGANEKLFF. The CDR3 bases are TGTGCCAGCTCACCAGGGGCGAATGAAAAACTGTTTTTT.

A few counts support this clone. The J gene is TRBJ2-2, the V gene TRBV19, with D perhaps matching TRBD1 (6 bases). Trimming took off 5 bases at V and 6 bases at J, with 13 bases between the two ends. The CDR3 length is 14 residues. Germline V gene data show CDR1 as LNHDA and CDR2 as SQIVND (reference sequence). The CDR3 DNA is TGTGCCAGTAGTGCCTTCGACAGGCCCGGGGAGCTGTTTTTT. The encoded protein is CASSAFDRPGELFF.

The CDR3 loop is CASSLASGLQSSTDTQYF. The CDR3 bases are TGTGCCAGCAGCTTAGCTAGCGGACTACAATCTAGCACAGATACGCAGTATTTT. The chain couples TRBV7-2 to TRBJ2-3; D might be TRBD2 (6 bases). Trimming removed 0 bases at V and 0 bases at J, with 16 bases between. CDR1 and CDR2 (germline): SGHTA, FQGNSA. This CDR3 comprises 18 residues.

This rearrangement joins TRBV28 to TRBJ2-3, with D possibly being TRBD1 (5 bases). The CDR3 is 12 residues long. Germline values: CDR1 MDHEN, CDR2 SYDVKM. V lost 4 bases and J lost 9, with 11 bases in between. The CDR3 is CASSSHPGTQYF. In DNA, the CDR3 is TGTGCCAGCAGTTCCCATCCAGGGACGCAGTATTTT.

The rearrangement links TRBV28 to TRBJ1-1; TRBD1 aligns across 8 bases. From germline, CDR1 is MDHEN and CDR2 SYDVKM. J was trimmed by 7 bases and V by 8 bases; bases with no gene match: 9. The CDR3 is made up of 13 amino acids. The CDR3 loop is CASYGQGLDEAFF. In DNA, the CDR3 is TGTGCCAGCTACGGACAGGGCCTTGATGAAGCTTTCTTT.

The chain has TRBV7-2 and TRBJ2-5; TRBD2 is a possible D gene (6 bases). Germline V gene data show CDR1 as SGHTA and CDR2 as FQGNSA. This CDR3 has 15 amino acids. V lost 2 bases and J lost 4, with 14 bases in between. This chain's CDR3 is CASSLRFGRGETQYF. CDR3 DNA sequence: TGTGCCAGCAGCTTACGGTTTGGGCGGGGAGAGACCCAGTACTTC.

The rearrangement joins TRBV5-1 to TRBJ1-1; the D is unclear. Trimming cost V 2 bases and J 3 bases, with 8 bases left between them. Germline CDR1 SGHRS, CDR2 YFSETQ. The length of the CDR3 is 13 residues. As DNA, the CDR3 is TGCGCCAGCAGCTTCGGTCCATACACTGAAGCTTTCTTT. Protein product: CASSFGPYTEAFF.

This clone has just a few counts. The chain employs TRBV6-5 and TRBJ2-7, with 8 nucleotides matching TRBD1. CDR1 and CDR2 (germline): MNHEY, SVGAGI. J gave up 0 bases and V 6 bases, and 7 bases lay outside the gene matches. The CDR3 spans 15 residues. The CDR3 reads CASRLRGQSSYEQYF. The CDR3 bases are TGTGCCAGCAGACTCAGGGGGCAGAGCTCCTACGAGCAGTACTTC.

In this sample, this clone turned up once. This sequence joins TRBV13 and TRBJ2-2, with 7 bases matching TRBD2. V trimming: 5 bases; J trimming: 2 bases; junction bases outside the gene matches: 11. Germline values: CDR1 PRHDT, CDR2 FYEKMQ (reference sequence). This CDR3 spans 17 amino acids. Written as DNA, the CDR3 is TGTGCCAGCAGCCGAGGGTCTAGCGGAGGAAACACCGGGGAGCTGTTTTTT. Translation: CASSRGSSGGNTGELFF.

This chain links TRBV18 with TRBJ2-5, with unresolved D. Germline V gene lookup returns CDR1 KGHSH and CDR2 LQKENI. Trimming left V 3 bases short and J 5 bases short, with 10 bases between. CDR3 size: 13 residues. For the CDR3, the DNA is TGTGCCAGCTCACCTTTAACAAAGGAGACCCAGTACTTC. Encoded protein: CASSPLTKETQYF. Filled out from reference TRBV18 and TRBJ2-5, the complete variable domain reads NAGVMQNPRHLVRRRGQEARLRCSPMKGHSHVYWYRQLPEEGLKFMVYLQKENIIDESGMPKERFSAEFPKEGPSILRIQQVVRGDSAAYFCASSPLTKETQYFGPGTRLLVL.

The chain couples TRBV3-1 (or the pseudogene TRBV3-2) to TRBJ1-6; D gene ambiguous. The CDR3 totals 17 residues. Germline V gene sequence: CDR1 LGHDT, CDR2 YNNKEL (reference sequence). The V end lost 0 bases, the J end lost 0 bases, and 9 bases lay between the germline ends. CDR3 protein: CASSQDLSSSYNSPLHF. In DNA form, the CDR3 reads TGTGCCAGCAGCCAAGATCTTTCTAGCTCCTATAATTCACCCCTCCACTTT.